This record covers a single T cell receptor (beta chain). Its antigen remains unidentified. The sample belongs to a study of OX40 agonist ivuxolimab in advanced cancers. Data came from immunoSEQ multiplex PCR; TCRdb stores just in-frame clones and leaves some out. The sample lists roughly 70,000 clones; 65% to 90% were seen once. Trimming stripped 2 bases from V and 0 bases from J, with 14 bases between. This CDR3 spans 16 amino acids. The V gene's germline CDR1 is SGHTS and CDR2 YDEGEE. Study-wide results and caveats: Antigen targets of the expanded peripheral T cells went undetermined.

The sequence came from an adult with an advanced solid tumor such as melanoma, head and neck, liver or kidney cancer. The sample consisted of CD4+ or CD8+ T cells sorted from blood, taken in a trial of the OX40 agonist ivuxolimab. The V call is TRBV5-8, the J call TRBJ2-5, with D maybe TRBD1 (6 bases). The CDR3 reads CASSFGIGGDQETQYF. CDR3 in DNA: TGTGCCAGCAGCTTTGGGATAGGGGGAGACCAAGAGACCCAGTACTTC.